The rows below give T cell receptor beta chains drawn from one sample of a study of shared clonotypes between healthy human individuals. Profiled with immunoSEQ multiplex PCR; TCRdb holds only in-frame clones, not every one. The sample has around 2,000,000 clones; approximately 95% are singletons. The specimen sequenced was naive CD4+ T cells sorted from blood. These receptors all stem from a man younger than 35 in good health. Both conserved end residues are part of each CDR3. The D gene is left open where the match is weak. Size tells how often a clone was seen (once, few, many) or the class of an expanded clone, and some rows leave it out.

D,size,V,J,CDR3,DNA
-,once,TRBV4-1,TRBJ2-1,CASSQTQPGSNEQFF,TGCGCCAGCAGCCAAACACAGCCTGGGAGCAATGAGCAGTTCTTC
TRBD1,-,TRBV6-5,TRBJ1-5,CASCRGPHQPQHF,TGTGCCAGCTGCAGGGGGCCACATCAGCCCCAGCATTTT
-,-,TRBV2,TRBJ1-1,CASSEAGRVSTEAFF,TGTGCCAGCAGTGAAGCTGGCAGGGTGAGCACTGAAGCTTTCTTT
-,-,TRBV29-1,TRBJ2-5,CSAAPGSETQYF,TGCAGCGCCGCCCCGGGGTCAGAGACCCAGTACTTC
-,-,TRBV28,TRBJ2-7,CASSAYEQYF,TGTGCCAGCAGTGCCTACGAGCAGTACTTC
-,-,TRBV6-4,TRBJ1-2,CASSHSIYGYTF,TGTGCCAGCAGTCACAGCATCTATGGCTACACCTTC
TRBD1,once,TRBV5-5,TRBJ1-6,CASSPGTGGSPLHF,TGTGCCAGCAGCCCCGGGACAGGCGGTTCACCCCTCCACTTT
-,-,TRBV19,TRBJ1-5,CASSIGTTNQPQHF,TGTGCCAGTAGTATAGGGACAACAAATCAGCCCCAGCATTTT
TRBD2,-,TRBV5-6,TRBJ2-1,CASSVTWGGEQFF,TGTGCCAGCAGCGTTACTTGGGGGGGTGAGCAGTTCTTC
TRBD1,-,TRBV27,TRBJ1-2,CASRTGQGEYGYTF,TGTGCCAGCAGAACAGGACAGGGCGAATATGGCTACACCTTC
TRBD2,-,TRBV2,TRBJ2-1,CASRPSGIRDNEQFF,TGTGCCAGCAGACCCAGCGGGATTCGAGACAATGAGCAGTTCTTC
-,-,TRBV2,TRBJ2-1,CASGTGGNQGNEQFF,TGTGCCAGCGGGACCGGCGGGAACCAGGGGAATGAGCAGTTCTTC
-,few,TRBV25-1,TRBJ1-1,CASSDAGYTEAFF,TGTGCCAGCAGTGATGCGGGGTACACTGAAGCTTTCTTT
TRBD1,-,TRBV18,TRBJ2-7,CASSPQQGYEQYF,TGTGCCAGCTCACCACAACAGGGGTACGAGCAGTACTTC
TRBD2,-,TRBV4-1,TRBJ2-1,CASSLPGGSYNEQFF,TGCGCCAGCAGCCTCCCCGGGGGGTCCTACAATGAGCAGTTCTTC
TRBD1,-,TRBV7-8,TRBJ2-3,CASSPPRDRARRASTDTQYF,TGTGCCAGCAGCCCGCCCCGGGACAGGGCAAGGCGGGCTAGCACAGATACGCAGTATTTT
-,-,TRBV30,TRBJ1-6,CAWTAVTYNSPLHF,TGTGCCTGGACAGCTGTGACCTATAATTCACCCCTCCACTTT
-,-,TRBV5-1,TRBJ2-5,CASSLESGYGRTQYF,TGCGCCAGCAGCTTAGAATCAGGCTACGGGAGGACCCAGTACTTC
-,many,TRBV6-6,TRBJ1-2,CASTGPALYGYTF,TGTGCCAGCACGGGACCCGCGCTCTACGGCTACACCTTC